This T cell receptor beta chain originates from a study of blood T cell repertoires in COVID-19 (dated by TCRdb to the early 2020s). With regard to the full study: The collaborator samples originated in the United States, Italy and Spain and spanned the acute and convalescent phases of COVID-19. Deeply sampled blood TCRbeta repertoires from subjects exposed to, actively infected with, or recovered from COVID-19 were included in the dataset. Sample metadata almost always included a de-identified subject ID, COVID-19 status, age in years and sex. HLA class I and class II types, where available, came from metadata supplied by the sample provider rather than from assay-based typing. The material from the prospective study consisted of cDNA or gDNA derived from T cells, B-cell-depleted T cells, or PBMCs. The repertoires were made available in a free public database intended to serve as a resource for research on the immune response to SARS-CoV-2. The samples were drawn from two sources: the first 160 participants of the ongoing ImmuneRACE study, and 1,000 to 1,500 subjects contributed by 6 global collaborators. On the study overall, not on this receptor specifically: How much clinical and demographic metadata was included differed by source and by participant, and the metadata was provided uncurated.

Each collaborating institution followed its own protocols to collect whole blood in K2EDTA tubes. Collaborator samples were shipped for TCRbeta analysis as frozen whole blood, isolated PBMCs, or DNA extracted from either sample type. Concerning this clone itself: The clone's antigen remains unknown. Base qualities are missing; no much larger clone stands one base away.

The immunoSEQ Assay, a bias-controlled multiplex PCR, was used to amplify TCRbeta CDR3 regions from genomic DNA. The paper's data handling went like this. Nucleated cell counts per sample were estimated from amplification of reference gene primers within the assay. Sequence reads were collapsed and filtered to measure the absolute abundance of every unique TCRbeta CDR3 rearrangement. For each sample, productive Simpson clonality was calculated by taking the square root of Simpson's diversity index across productive rearrangements. TCRdb limited this immuneACCESS table to in-frame rearrangements with V and J called. A share of clones is missing; checked studies link under half to unresolved V genes, and the rest is unexplained. V, J and clone size are those of that table, while D and trimming were read from the DNA. Recorded for this sample are fewer than 150,000 clones; approximately 87% of them occurred a single time. Approximately 4% of the sample is in the top ten clones.

CDR3 length: 14 amino acids, cysteine to phenylalanine. Here the CDR3 DNA is all that survives: 42 bases in frame from base 1. Via the germline V gene, CDR1 is MGHDK and CDR2 SYGVNS. Trimming removed 6 bases from V and 3 bases from J, leaving 12 bases between the germline ends. The chain is assembled from TRBV25-1 and TRBJ1-5; D gene: possibly TRBD1, on 6 matching bases. This TCR was recovered from a woman between 40 and 55 years old with acute or convalescent COVID-19. Specimen: peripheral blood. The nucleotide sequence reads as follows: TGTGCCAGCAGCCCGAACAGGGTCAATCAGCCCCAGCATTTT. Translated, it gives CASSPNRVNQPQHF.